Listed below are T cell receptor beta chains from one sample, sequenced in a study of control samples from healthy donors and cancer patients. Produced via immunoSEQ multiplex PCR; TCRdb's table is partial and in-frame only. Of tens of thousands of clones listed, 93% are singletons. Material: PBMCs. The receptors were sampled from a woman in her forties or fifties with head and neck cancer. Both conserved end residues are part of each CDR3. A D gene is named only where the DNA matches it firmly. For some rows the clone size is stated as once, few or many, or as a class when expanded; others skip it.

J gene | V gene | D gene | clone size | CDR3 length | CDR3 protein | CDR3 DNA
TRBJ2-7 | TRBV7-9 | - | few | 15 | CASSLENLDRGEQYF | TGTGCCAGCAGCTTAGAGAATTTGGACAGAGGCGAGCAGTACTTC
TRBJ2-1 | TRBV11-2 | - | - | 14 | CASSFWTDYNEQFF | TGTGCCAGCAGCTTTTGGACGGACTACAATGAGCAGTTCTTC
TRBJ2-1 | TRBV2 | - | - | 14 | CASSGQGLYNEQFF | TGTGCCAGCAGTGGACAGGGACTTTACAATGAGCAGTTCTTC
TRBJ1-5 | TRBV27 | TRBD1 | - | 14 | CASSPDREDQPQHF | TGTGCCAGCAGCCCGGACAGGGAGGATCAGCCCCAGCATTTT
TRBJ1-5 | TRBV10-2 | - | - | 13 | CASSERGVEPQHF | TGCGCCAGCAGTGAGCGGGGGGTAGAGCCCCAGCATTTT
TRBJ2-6 | TRBV5-6 | TRBD1 | - | 19 | CASSPILRTGVTGANVLTF | TGTGCCAGCAGCCCGATACTTAGGACAGGGGTAACTGGGGCCAACGTCCTGACTTTC
TRBJ2-1 | TRBV19 | - | - | 14 | CASSMWQGYNEQFF | TGTGCCAGTAGTATGTGGCAGGGTTACAATGAGCAGTTCTTC
TRBJ1-2 | TRBV6-6 | - | - | 13 | CASSYSPGYGYTF | TGTGCCAGCAGTTACTCCCCTGGTTATGGCTACACCTTC
TRBJ1-2 | TRBV30 | - | - | 15 | CAWSPGRRPLYGYTF | TGTGCCTGGAGCCCCGGTAGACGGCCGCTCTATGGCTACACCTTC
TRBJ2-7 | TRBV27 | TRBD1 | - | 13 | CASSFTGGYEQYF | TGTGCCAGCAGTTTTACAGGGGGCTACGAGCAGTACTTC
TRBJ1-5 | TRBV5-5 | - | - | 13 | CASSLEQDQPQHF | TGTGCCAGCAGCTTGGAACAGGATCAGCCCCAGCATTTT